This T cell receptor beta chain appears in the sequencing data of a study of response to subunit inactivated influenza vaccine. CDR1 and CDR2 from the germline V gene are SGHRS and YFSETQ. The CDR3 loop spans 14 amino acids. V was pared by 4 bases and J by 5 bases, with 7 bases of the junction left unmatched. MiXCR, run by TCRdb on the RT-PCR reads, gives a single entry per CDR3 protein. The sample lists fewer than 800,000 distinct CDR3 sequences, 15% to 17% occurring once. Findings of the study overall: Authors suggested seasonal influenza vaccinations each recruit few new T cells.

As regards this clonotype: What it binds is unknown.

This clonotype was obtained from a man aged 50-60 years who received an inactivated influenza vaccine. V is TRBV5-1 and J is TRBJ2-5, with TRBD2 matching over 8 bases. Sample: PBMCs from blood, taken roughly 12 days after vaccination. In DNA form, the CDR3 reads TGCGCCAGCAGCGCCGGGACTAGTAGGGAGACCCAGTACTTC. This sequence encodes CASSAGTSRETQYF.